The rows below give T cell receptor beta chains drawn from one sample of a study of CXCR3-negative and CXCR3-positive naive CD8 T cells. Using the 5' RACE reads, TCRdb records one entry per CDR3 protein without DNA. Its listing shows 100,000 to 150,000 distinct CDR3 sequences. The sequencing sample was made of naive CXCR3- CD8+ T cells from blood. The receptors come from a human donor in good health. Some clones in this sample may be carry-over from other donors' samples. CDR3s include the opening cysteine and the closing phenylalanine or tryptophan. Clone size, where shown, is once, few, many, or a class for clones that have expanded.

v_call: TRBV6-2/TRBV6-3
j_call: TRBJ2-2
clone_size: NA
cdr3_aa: CASRPTSGSNTGELFF

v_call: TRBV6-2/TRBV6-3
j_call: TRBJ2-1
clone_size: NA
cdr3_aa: CASRPSVSYNEQFF

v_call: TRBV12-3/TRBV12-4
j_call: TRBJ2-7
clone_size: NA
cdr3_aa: CASSLSAGQNYEQYF

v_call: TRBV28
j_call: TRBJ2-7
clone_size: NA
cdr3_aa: CASSLAGADSYEQYF

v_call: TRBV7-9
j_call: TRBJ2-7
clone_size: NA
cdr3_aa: CASRPTGYGEQYF

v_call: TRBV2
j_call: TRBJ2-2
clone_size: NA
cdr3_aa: CASSASGGSTGELFF

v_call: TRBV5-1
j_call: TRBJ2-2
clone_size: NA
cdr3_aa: CASSLGSTGELFF

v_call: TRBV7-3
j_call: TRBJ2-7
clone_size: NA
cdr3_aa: CASSLGGQGYYEQYF

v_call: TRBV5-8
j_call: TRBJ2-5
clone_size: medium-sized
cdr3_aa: CASSLWVDQETQYF

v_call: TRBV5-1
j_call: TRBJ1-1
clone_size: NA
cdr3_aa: CASSLGTGQANTEAFF

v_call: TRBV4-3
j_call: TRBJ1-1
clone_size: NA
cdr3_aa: CASSQRQGANTEAFF

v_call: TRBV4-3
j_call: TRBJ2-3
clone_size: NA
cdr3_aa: CASSHGGGGAVTDTQYF

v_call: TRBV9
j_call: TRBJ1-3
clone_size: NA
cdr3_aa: CASSSTAFEGNTIYF

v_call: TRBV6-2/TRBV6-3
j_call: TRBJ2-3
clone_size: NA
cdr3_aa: CASSNPPDTQYF

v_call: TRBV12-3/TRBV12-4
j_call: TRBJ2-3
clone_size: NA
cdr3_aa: CATQGTDTQYF

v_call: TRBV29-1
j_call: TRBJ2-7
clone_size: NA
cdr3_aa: CSVNLAGAFYEQYF

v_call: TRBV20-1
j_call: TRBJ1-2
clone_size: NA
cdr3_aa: CSALGRQLAYGYTF

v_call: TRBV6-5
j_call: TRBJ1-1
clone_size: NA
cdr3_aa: CASSYYGGNTEAFF

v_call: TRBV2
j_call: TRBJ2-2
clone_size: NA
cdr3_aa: CASSEALGRGITGELFF

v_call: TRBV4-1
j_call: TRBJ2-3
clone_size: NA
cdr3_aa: CASRVLAGVDTQYF

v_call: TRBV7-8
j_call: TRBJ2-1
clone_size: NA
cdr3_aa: CASSLVGGGYDNEQFF

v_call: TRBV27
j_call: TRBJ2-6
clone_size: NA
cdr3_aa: CASSFSAGANVLTF

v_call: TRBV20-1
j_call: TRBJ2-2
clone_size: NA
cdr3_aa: CSAQFRTANTGELFF

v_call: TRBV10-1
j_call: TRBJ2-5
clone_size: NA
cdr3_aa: CASSEYPGETQYF

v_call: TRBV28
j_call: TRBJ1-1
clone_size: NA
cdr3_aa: CASSLIQVTEAFF

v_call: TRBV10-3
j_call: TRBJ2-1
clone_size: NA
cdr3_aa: CAISEPLAGGVNEQFF

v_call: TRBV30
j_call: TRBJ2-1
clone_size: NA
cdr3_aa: CAWNPTGVGQFF

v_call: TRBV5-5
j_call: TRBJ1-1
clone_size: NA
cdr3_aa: CASRLAGGTEAFF

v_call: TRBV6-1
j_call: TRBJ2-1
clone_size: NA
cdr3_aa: CATPPFLSSPYNEQLF

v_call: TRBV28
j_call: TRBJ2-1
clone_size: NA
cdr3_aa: CASSFSKRRVGHHEQFF

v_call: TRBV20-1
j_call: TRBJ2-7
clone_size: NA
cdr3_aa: CSARDSEHVPTYEQYF

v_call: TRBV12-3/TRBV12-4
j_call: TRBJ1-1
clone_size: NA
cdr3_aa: CASREGWTEAFF

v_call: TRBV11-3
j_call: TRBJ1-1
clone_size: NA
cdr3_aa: CASSLRSPEAFF

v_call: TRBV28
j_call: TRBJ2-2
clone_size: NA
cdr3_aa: CASNFLLAGVGTGELFF

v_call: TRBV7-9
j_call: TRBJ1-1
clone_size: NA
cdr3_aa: CASSFIPEAFF

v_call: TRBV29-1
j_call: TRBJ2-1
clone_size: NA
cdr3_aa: CSVAGTASYNEQFF

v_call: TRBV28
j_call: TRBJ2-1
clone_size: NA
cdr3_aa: CASISEKGSYNEQFF

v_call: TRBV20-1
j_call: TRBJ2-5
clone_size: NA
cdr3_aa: CSARVERETQYF

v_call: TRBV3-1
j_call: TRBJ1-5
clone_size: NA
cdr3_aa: CASSAGTPGGIQPQHF

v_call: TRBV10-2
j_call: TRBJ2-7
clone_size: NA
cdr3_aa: CASSESTVTPAFEQYF

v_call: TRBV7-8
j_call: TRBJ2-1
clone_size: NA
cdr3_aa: CASSHLGGAYNEQFF

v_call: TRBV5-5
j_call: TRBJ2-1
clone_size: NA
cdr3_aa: CASSLATGAKDEQFF

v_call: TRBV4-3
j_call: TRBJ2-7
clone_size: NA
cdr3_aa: CASSQDRGDEQYF

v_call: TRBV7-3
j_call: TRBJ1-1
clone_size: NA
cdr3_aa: CASSFNGGNTEAFF

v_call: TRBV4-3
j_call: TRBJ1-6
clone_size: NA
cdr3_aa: CASRQVEEGYNSPLHF

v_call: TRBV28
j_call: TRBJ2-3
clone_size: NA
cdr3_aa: CASSFLRAGGPEDTQYF

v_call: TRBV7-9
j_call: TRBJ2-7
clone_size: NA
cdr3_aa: CASSLGTGEVYEQYF

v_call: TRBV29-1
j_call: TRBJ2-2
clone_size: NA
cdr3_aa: CSVEGPQGPTGELFF

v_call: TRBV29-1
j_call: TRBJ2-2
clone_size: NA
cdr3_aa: CSVEPRTRTAPGELFF

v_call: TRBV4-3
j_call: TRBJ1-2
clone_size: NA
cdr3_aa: CASSQEPAVNYGYTF

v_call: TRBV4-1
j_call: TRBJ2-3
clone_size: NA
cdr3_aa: CASSQGSAGIAGIDTQYF

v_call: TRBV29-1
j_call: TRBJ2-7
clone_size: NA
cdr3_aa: CSVDEGYEQYF

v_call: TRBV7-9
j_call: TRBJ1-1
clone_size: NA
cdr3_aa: CAVWSQGENTEAFF

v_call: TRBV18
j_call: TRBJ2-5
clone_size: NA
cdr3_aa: CASSPTGEATQYF

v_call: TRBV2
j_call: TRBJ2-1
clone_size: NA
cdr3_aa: CASSEGRGRSSKPYNEQFF

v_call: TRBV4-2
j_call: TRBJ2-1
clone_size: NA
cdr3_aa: CASSHLANEQFF

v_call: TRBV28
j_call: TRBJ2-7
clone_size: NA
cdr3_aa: CASSFRTGSLRQYF

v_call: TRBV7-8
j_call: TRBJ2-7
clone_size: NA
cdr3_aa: CASSLPPDRGEQYF

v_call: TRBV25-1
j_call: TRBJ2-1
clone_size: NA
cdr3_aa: CASSDWDLNNEQFF

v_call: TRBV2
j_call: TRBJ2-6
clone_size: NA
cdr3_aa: CASNRGTKSGANVLTF